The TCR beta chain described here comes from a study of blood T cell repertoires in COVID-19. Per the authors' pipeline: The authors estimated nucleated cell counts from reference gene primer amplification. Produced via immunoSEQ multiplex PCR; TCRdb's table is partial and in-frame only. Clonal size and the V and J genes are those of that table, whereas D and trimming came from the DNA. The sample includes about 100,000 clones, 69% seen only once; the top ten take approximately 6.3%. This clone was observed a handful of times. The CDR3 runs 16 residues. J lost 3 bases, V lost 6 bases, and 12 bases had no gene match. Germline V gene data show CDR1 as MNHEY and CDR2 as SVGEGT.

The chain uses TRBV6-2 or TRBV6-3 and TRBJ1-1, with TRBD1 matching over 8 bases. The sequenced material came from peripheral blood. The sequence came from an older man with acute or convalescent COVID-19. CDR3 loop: CASSLRRQGLYTEAFF. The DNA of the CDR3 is TGTGCCAGCAGCTTACGCCGACAGGGGTTGTACACTGAAGCTTTCTTT.